This entry concerns a single T cell receptor beta chain. The data belong to a study of blood T cell repertoires in COVID-19. Overall study: From T cells, B-cell-depleted T cells, or PBMCs came the material, which was cDNA or gDNA.

Original processing methods: Quantification of nucleated cells was approximated via reference gene primer amplification. Sequencing was performed with immunoSEQ multiplex PCR; in TCRdb, only in-frame clones are kept and a portion is missing. For V, J and clone size, that table is used; D and trimming come from the DNA. The sample holds 88,000 or so clones, around 78% seen once. The CDR3 length is 14 residues. Trimming stripped 2 bases from V and 3 bases from J, with 8 bases between. Germline CDR1 and CDR2: SNHLY and FYNNEI. Sequencing was done on a sample of peripheral blood. The TCR comes from a human donor in a cohort sampled during active COVID-19. V usage is TRBV2 and J usage is TRBJ1-5; D is unclear. CDR3 region: CASSEQSFNQPQHF. The CDR3 DNA follows: TGTGCCAGCAGTGAACAAAGCTTCAATCAGCCCCAGCATTTT.